Below are 14 T cell receptor beta chains sequenced from a single sample in a study of T cell responses to AZD1222 COVID-19 vaccine. Clones were read by immunoSEQ multiplex PCR, and TCRdb kept only the in-frame ones, dropping some. The sample yields 75,000 to 85,000 clones, roughly 85% seen once. The material was peripheral blood, obtained 28 days after the second AZD1222 dose. The receptors shown here come from an adult who received the AZD1222 COVID-19 vaccine.

CDR3 protein: CASSQTPGLAASYEQYF. The CDR3 region has the DNA TGTGCCAGCAGCCAAACCCCGGGACTAGCGGCCTCCTACGAGCAGTACTTC. The rearrangement joins TRBV3-1 (or the pseudogene TRBV3-2) to TRBJ2-7, with 11 nucleotides matching TRBD2. The J segment lost 0 bases and the V segment lost 2 bases, leaving 6 bases of the junction unmatched. Per germline, CDR1 LGHDT and CDR2 YNNKEL (reference sequence). This CDR3 spans 17 amino acids.

The chain recombines TRBV7-2 with TRBJ1-2, with D possibly TRBD1 on 6 matching bases. The CDR3 has 14 residues. Trimming pared 0 bases from V and 8 bases from J, leaving 13 bases between. The V gene's germline CDR1 is SGHTA and CDR2 FQGNSA. The CDR3 DNA reads TGTGCCAGCAGCTTAGCACGGGGGCAGGGCGGCTACACCTTC. This gives the protein CASSLARGQGGYTF.

This rearrangement joins TRBV28 to TRBJ2-6; D unresolved. This CDR3 spans 16 amino acids. The V gene lost 2 bases and the J gene lost 4 bases, with 12 bases spanning the gap. Germline values: CDR1 MDHEN, CDR2 SYDVKM. CDR3: CASSLSSGRGANVLTF. The CDR3, as DNA: TGTGCCAGCAGTTTAAGTAGTGGGCGGGGGGCCAACGTCCTGACTTTC.

This rearrangement joins TRBV7-9 to TRBJ2-5; D tentatively fits TRBD1 or TRBD2 (5 bases each). Germline lookup yields CDR1 SEHNR and CDR2 FQNEAQ (reference sequence). V was trimmed by 5 bases and J by 4 bases, leaving 23 bases between them. CDR3 length equals 17 residues. The CDR3 here is CASSPGGSQIIPETQYF. CDR3 nucleotide sequence: TGTGCCAGCAGCCCTGGGGGTAGCCAGATTATTCCAGAGACCCAGTACTTC.

The chain joins TRBV5-5 to TRBJ2-5; D is unclear. This CDR3 spans 12 amino acids. Trimming removed 2 bases from V and 5 bases from J, with 7 bases in between. The germline CDR1 and CDR2 sequences are SGHKS and YYEKEE (reference sequence). DNA for the CDR3: TGTGCCAGCAGCTTCTCCATGGAGACCCAGTACTTC. Amino acids: CASSFSMETQYF.

This chain uses TRBV6-5 with TRBJ1-2; no reliable D call. The germline CDR1 and CDR2 sequences are MNHEY and SVGAGI. V lost 0 bases and J 4 bases, leaving 9 bases between the germline ends. This CDR3 has 14 residues. Written as DNA, the CDR3 is TGTGCCAGCAGTTACTCGAAGAGCTTCTATGGCTACACCTTC. Translating gives CASSYSKSFYGYTF.

This clone came up once. The rearrangement uses TRBV28 and TRBJ1-2; a possible D gene is TRBD1 (6 bases). Germline assignment: CDR1 MDHEN and CDR2 SYDVKM. The CDR3 length is 14 residues. Between the trimmed V and J ends, which lost 2 bases and 5 bases, there was a span of 12 bases. The CDR3 is CASSLAGEGYGYTF. CDR3 coding DNA: TGTGCCAGCAGTTTAGCAGGGGAGGGGTATGGCTACACCTTC.

The chain recombines TRBV7-2 with TRBJ1-1, with unresolved D. This CDR3 region has 16 residues. V dropped 4 bases and J dropped 1 base, with 16 bases sitting between them. CDR1 SGHTA and CDR2 FQGNSA come from the germline V gene. CDR3 region: CASSSGPGVPNTEAFF. In nucleotides, the CDR3 is TGTGCCAGCAGCTCCGGGCCCGGGGTACCGAACACTGAAGCTTTCTTT.

The V gene is TRBV6-1, the J gene TRBJ1-1; maybe TRBD1 (6 bases). V shed 3 bases and J shed 3 bases, with 14 bases lying between them. The CDR3 is made up of 15 amino acids. Germline CDR1 and CDR2: MNHNS and SASEGT. CDR3 DNA: TGTGCCAGCAGTGATGGGTGGGCAGGGGACACTGAAGCTTTCTTT. As protein: CASSDGWAGDTEAFF.

As for this clone: Mismatch with germline at one junction end may stem from a read error. J is TRBJ1-2 and V is TRBV7-7, with D perhaps matching TRBD1 (6 bases). The CDR3 is 16 residues long. CDR1 and CDR2 (germline): SSHAT, FNYEAQ (reference sequence). CDR3: CASSWAPPGGGYGYTF. The DNA of the CDR3 is TGTGCTAGCAGCTGGGCCCCCCCGGGAGGGGGCTATGGCTACACCTTC.

This clone was detected once. One end of the junction does not line up with germline, which may come from a read error. V usage is TRBV5-1 and J usage is TRBJ1-4; TRBD1 is a possible D gene (5 bases). Germline CDR1 reads SGHRS; CDR2 reads YFSETQ. The CDR3 has 14 amino acids. CDR3 DNA sequence: TGCGTCAGCAGCTTGGGGGGGACTAATGAAAAACTGTTTTTT. The encoded protein is CVSSLGGTNEKLFF.

The V call is TRBV29-1, the J call TRBJ2-3, with 13 positions matching TRBD2. The ends lost 7 bases at V and 4 bases at J; junction bases unmatched: 8. The CDR3 sequence is 15 residues long. Germline V CDR1 and CDR2: SQVTM, ANQGSEA. The CDR3, as DNA: TGCAGCGCCGAGGGGACTAGCGGGGATTCAGATACGCAGTATTTT. This encodes CSAEGTSGDSDTQYF.

This CDR3 reads CASSHSWDRGVYGYTF. In DNA, the CDR3 is TGTGCCAGCAGCCACTCTTGGGACAGGGGAGTCTATGGCTACACCTTC. V and J are TRBV14 and TRBJ1-2; 10 positions match TRBD1. The junction had 8 bases not matched to a gene; V was cut back by 3 bases and J by 4 bases. There are 16 residues in the CDR3. Germline CDR1 is SGHDN and CDR2 is FVKESK.

The chain carries TRBV5-6 and TRBJ2-7; 14 bases match TRBD2. CDR1 and CDR2 from the germline V gene are SGHDT and YYEEEE. The length of the CDR3 is 18 residues. Unmatched junction bases numbered 11, after V lost 3 bases and J lost 3 bases. CDR3 DNA sequence: TGTGCCAGCAGCTCCGGGACTAGCGGGGGCCTCTGGGGCTACGAGCAGTACTTC. It translates to CASSSGTSGGLWGYEQYF.